The present T cell receptor beta chain was sequenced within a study of T cell responses to AZD1222 COVID-19 vaccine. Turning to the study itself: Both about-4-week and about-12-week second-dose recipients were combined. General observations from the study: Unmutated variant regions reportedly attract nearly half of all spike-specific TCRs. No repertoire was sampled before or during the peak T cell response, only after it. Clonal diversity was possibly underestimated, and white British individuals and females predominated among donors.

V dropped 4 bases and J dropped 7; count of bases not matched to a gene: 6. Germline CDR1 is MDHEN and CDR2 is SYDVKM. CDR3 length: 13 residues. About this clone: The antigen remains unidentified.

Some clones are missing from TCRdb's copy, which holds only in-frame ones; the method was immunoSEQ multiplex PCR. The data show some 120,000 clones, approximately 88% seen once. The sequence was obtained from an adult in good health. This chain joins TRBV28 and TRBJ1-1; 7 positions agree with TRBD1. This sample comprised peripheral blood, obtained on day 0 of AZD1222 vaccination. In DNA, the CDR3 is TGTGCCAGCAGTTCGGGACAGCAATTTGAAGCTTTCTTT. Its protein is CASSSGQQFEAFF.